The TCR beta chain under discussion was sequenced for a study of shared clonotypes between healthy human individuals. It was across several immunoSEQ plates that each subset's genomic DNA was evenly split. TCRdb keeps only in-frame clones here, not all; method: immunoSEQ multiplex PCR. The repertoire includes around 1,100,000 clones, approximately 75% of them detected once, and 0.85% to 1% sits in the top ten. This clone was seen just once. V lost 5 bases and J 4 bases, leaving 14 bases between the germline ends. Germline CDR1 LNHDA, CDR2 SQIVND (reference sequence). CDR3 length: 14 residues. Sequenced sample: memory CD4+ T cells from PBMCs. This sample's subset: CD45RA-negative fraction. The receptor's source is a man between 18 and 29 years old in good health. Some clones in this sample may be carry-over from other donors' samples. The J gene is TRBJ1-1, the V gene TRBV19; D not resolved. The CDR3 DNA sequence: TGTGCCAGTAGTTTATTGGGTTCCGGCACTGAAGCTTTCTTT. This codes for CASSLLGSGTEAFF.